These 11 T cell receptor beta chains were sequenced from one sample in a study of OX40 agonist ivuxolimab in advanced cancers. TCRdb keeps only in-frame clones here, not all; method: immunoSEQ multiplex PCR. This sample has under 150,000 clones; roughly nine tenths occur once, and the top ten carry approximately 0.99%. Sequenced material: CD4+ or CD8+ T cells sorted from blood, taken in a trial of the OX40 agonist ivuxolimab. These TCRs come from an adult with an advanced solid tumor such as melanoma, head and neck, liver or kidney cancer.

This clone was seen just once. The CDR3 DNA sequence: TGTGCCAGCAGCTTAGCCCCCCCCAGGAACACTGAAGCTTTCTTT. Its translation is CASSLAPPRNTEAFF. This chain uses TRBV7-6 with TRBJ1-1; D gene uncertain. This CDR3 has 15 amino acids. Trimming removed 0 bases at V and 1 base at J, with 9 bases between. Germline assignment: CDR1 SGHVS and CDR2 FNYEAQ.

This chain joins TRBV28 and TRBJ2-3, with unresolved D. The CDR3 extends over 12 amino acids. Trimming pared 5 bases from V and 8 bases from J, leaving 11 bases between. From germline, CDR1 is MDHEN and CDR2 SYDVKM. The CDR3 region has the DNA TGTGCCAGCAGTCTCTGGCTGCGTACGCAGTATTTT. As protein: CASSLWLRTQYF.

This chain joins TRBV7-8 and TRBJ2-7; 7 bases align to TRBD2. The germline gives CDR1 SGHVS, CDR2 FQNEAQ. This CDR3 contains 16 residues. With V trimmed by 4 bases and J by 1 base, 10 bases remained unmatched. In DNA form, the CDR3 reads TGTGCCAGCAGCTCCCCTGGGGGAGGGCCATCCTACGAGCAGTACTTC. It translates to CASSSPGGGPSYEQYF.

This chain connects TRBV18 to TRBJ2-7; TRBD2 matches 7 bases. Germline V CDR1 and CDR2: KGHSH, LQKENI. The CDR3 extends over 16 amino acids. With V trimmed by 3 bases and J by 0 bases, 8 bases remained unmatched. The CDR3: CASSPRSGGSSYEQYF. CDR3 in DNA: TGTGCCAGCTCACCTCGTTCGGGAGGTAGCTCCTACGAGCAGTACTTC.

This chain uses TRBV20-1 with TRBJ2-1; no clear D gene. This CDR3 has 11 residues. The germline V and J ends were trimmed by 2 bases and 7 bases, with 6 bases remaining between them. In germline, CDR1 is DFQATT, CDR2 SNEGSKA (reference sequence). The CDR3, as DNA: TGCAGTGCTAGATTTGTAAATGAGCAGTTCTTC. This encodes CSARFVNEQFF.

V gene TRBV9 combines with J gene TRBJ1-3; D is ambiguous. Germline V lookup: CDR1 SGDLS, CDR2 YYNGEE. V was pared by 0 bases and J by 0 bases, with 7 bases between. The CDR3 sequence is 15 residues long. The CDR3 nucleotides are TGTGCCAGCAGCGTAGAAGGACGCTCTGGAAACACCATATATTTT. Encoded protein: CASSVEGRSGNTIYF. Together with reference TRBV9 and TRBJ1-3, the CDR3 gives the full variable domain: DSGVTQTPKHLITATGQRVTLRCSPRSGDLSVYWYQQSLDQGLQFLIQYYNGEERAKGNILERFSAQQFPDLHSELNLSSLELGDSALYFCASSVEGRSGNTIYFGEGSWLTVV.

The chain couples TRBV21-1 to TRBJ2-7; the table assigns TRBD2, which was not confirmed against the DNA. TRBV21-1 is a documented pseudogene. CDR3 length: 17 amino acids. CDR3 in DNA: TGTGCCAGCAGCAAAGATGGGACTACCAACCCTTCCTACGAGCAGTACTTC. Its protein product is CASSKDGTTNPSYEQYF.

The V call is TRBV10-3, the J call TRBJ1-5; 8 bases agree with TRBD1. V trimming: 4 bases; J trimming: 7 bases; junction bases outside the gene matches: 6. Looked up from germline, CDR1 is ENHRY and CDR2 is SYGVKD. CDR3 size: 14 residues. CDR3 DNA: TGTGCCATCAGTGCCGACAGGGGCGACCAGCCCCAGCATTTT. It specifies CAISADRGDQPQHF.

The V call is TRBV6-5, the J call TRBJ1-2; 7 positions match TRBD1. With V trimmed by 6 bases and J by 3 bases, 4 bases remained unmatched. This CDR3 contains 13 residues. CDR1 is MNHEY, CDR2 SVGAGI, per germline. DNA for the CDR3: TGTGCCAGCAGGAAAGGGACAGACTATGGCTACACCTTC. Translating gives CASRKGTDYGYTF.

The CDR3 loop is CASSIDESGTGGSPLHF. DNA for the CDR3: TGTGCCAGTAGTATAGATGAATCCGGGACAGGGGGTTCACCCCTCCACTTT. The J gene is TRBJ1-6, the V gene TRBV19; TRBD1 matches 11 bases. Germline loops: CDR1 LNHDA, CDR2 SQIVND (reference sequence). CDR3 length equals 17 residues. Germline trimming cut 0 bases from V and 9 bases from J; bases unmatched to any gene: 7. Filled out from reference TRBV19 and TRBJ1-6, the complete variable domain reads DGGITQSPKYLFRKEGQNVTLSCEQNLNHDAMYWYRQDPGQGLRLIYYSQIVNDFQKGDIAEGYSVSREKKESFPLTVTSAQKNPTAFYLCASSIDESGTGGSPLHFGNGTRLTVT.

The chain has TRBV7-9 and TRBJ2-7, with 8 bases aligning to TRBD2. V was pared by 1 base and J by 6 bases, with 8 bases of the junction left unmatched. The CDR3 contains 15 residues. CDR1 and CDR2 from the germline V gene are SEHNR and FQNEAQ (reference sequence). The CDR3: CASSLGPGRAAEQYF. In DNA, the CDR3 is TGTGCCAGCAGCTTAGGGCCCGGGAGGGCGGCCGAGCAGTACTTC.